A single T cell receptor beta chain is shown here with its context. Other DNA variants within this sample encode the same CDR3. Looked up from germline, CDR1 is SGHNT and CDR2 is YYREEE (reference sequence). This CDR3 has 14 residues. Trimming removed 1 base from V and 3 bases from J; junction bases left unmatched: 3. Generated by immunoSEQ multiplex PCR, the TCRdb table keeps only in-frame clones and is missing some. Here the sample spans about 160,000 clones, roughly 86% being singletons. The data are from a study of blood T cell repertoires in COVID-19. J is TRBJ2-7 and V is TRBV5-4; 8 bases line up with TRBD2. This TCR came from a woman aged 60-75 years who had recovered from COVID-19. Sequencing was done on a sample of peripheral blood. The CDR3 region is CASSLSGGSYEQYF. DNA for the CDR3: TGTGCCAGCAGCTTGAGCGGGGGAAGCTACGAGCAGTACTTC.